These 6 T cell receptor beta chains came from one sample sequenced in a study of neurological immune-mediated disorders. TCRdb independently ran MiXCR on the 5' RACE reads; one entry per CDR3 protein. The sample lists fewer than 40,000 distinct CDR3 sequences, about 4% occurring once. The specimen sequenced was CD4+ T cells from blood. The receptor source for this set is a woman in her thirties or forties in good health.

Ten or more counts support this clonotype. The V gene is TRBV5-1, the J gene TRBJ1-6, with no clear D. CDR3 size: 17 residues. CDR1 and CDR2 (germline): SGHRS, YFSETQ. V lost 9 bases to trimming and J lost 2 bases, with 21 bases between them. The CDR3 here is CATSEGGGSAYNSPLHF. The CDR3 nucleotides are TGCGCCACCTCTGAGGGTGGAGGGTCCGCCTATAATTCACCCCTCCACTTT.

This clonotype was found many times. This chain links TRBV10-3 with TRBJ2-2; 11 bases map to TRBD2. V lost 4 bases, J lost 5 bases, and 9 bases stayed unmatched. CDR1 and CDR2 from the germline V gene are ENHRY and SYGVKD. This CDR3 spans 17 amino acids. Here the CDR3 reads CAISGSPGLAETGELFF. Written as DNA, the CDR3 is TGTGCCATCAGTGGATCTCCGGGACTAGCGGAAACCGGGGAGCTGTTTTTT.

In this sample, this clonotype turned up many times. The CDR3 nucleotides are TGTGCCAGCAGCTTAGGACAGGGAGGCTATGGCTACACCTTC. Its translation: CASSLGQGGYGYTF. The rearrangement links TRBV7-9 to TRBJ1-2, with 7 positions matching TRBD1. V gave up 1 base and J gave up 4 bases; unmatched junction bases: 3. The germline V gene has CDR1 SEHNR and CDR2 FQNEAQ (reference sequence). This CDR3 has 14 residues.

This clonotype is labeled as medium-sized. The rearrangement links TRBV20-1 to TRBJ2-7; D possibly uses TRBD1 or TRBD2 (6 bases each). V lost 6 bases to trimming and J lost 0 bases, with 9 bases between them. The germline CDR1 and CDR2 sequences are DFQATT and SNEGSKA (reference sequence). This CDR3 contains 12 residues. Here the CDR3 DNA reads TGCAGTGCAAGGGGGGACTCCTACGAGCAGTACTTC. Residues: CSARGDSYEQYF.

In regard to this clonotype: A read error may produce the germline difference seen at one junction end. This chain joins TRBV24-1 and TRBJ2-5; D remains ambiguous. The germline V gene has CDR1 KGHDR and CDR2 SFDVKD. This CDR3 has 14 amino acids. The CDR3 loop is CTTSDRGGKETQYF. The CDR3 DNA is TGTACCACCAGTGATCGAGGTGGCAAAGAGACCCAGTACTTC.

This clonotype appeared many times. V is TRBV12-3 or TRBV12-4 and J is TRBJ1-2; D remains ambiguous. Trimming shortened V by 1 base and J by 8 bases, and 14 bases separated the two germline ends. The CDR3 contains 14 residues. CDR3 residues: CASSLGGGRRGYTF. In DNA, the CDR3 is TGTGCCAGCAGTTTAGGAGGTGGAAGAAGGGGCTACACCTTC.